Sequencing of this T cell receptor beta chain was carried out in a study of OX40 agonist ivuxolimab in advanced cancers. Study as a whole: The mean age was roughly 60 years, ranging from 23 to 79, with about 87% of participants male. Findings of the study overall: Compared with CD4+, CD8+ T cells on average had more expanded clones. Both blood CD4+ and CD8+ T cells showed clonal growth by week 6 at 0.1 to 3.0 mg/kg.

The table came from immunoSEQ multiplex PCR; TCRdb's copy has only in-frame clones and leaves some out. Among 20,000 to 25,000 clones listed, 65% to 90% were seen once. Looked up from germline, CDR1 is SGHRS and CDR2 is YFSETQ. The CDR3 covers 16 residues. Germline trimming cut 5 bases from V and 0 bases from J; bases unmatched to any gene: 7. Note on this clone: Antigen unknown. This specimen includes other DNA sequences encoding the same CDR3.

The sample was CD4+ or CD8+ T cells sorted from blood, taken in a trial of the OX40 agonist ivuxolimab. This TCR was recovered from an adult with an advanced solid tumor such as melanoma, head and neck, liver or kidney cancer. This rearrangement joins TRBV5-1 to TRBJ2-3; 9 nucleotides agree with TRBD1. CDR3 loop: CASSPQGASSTDTQYF. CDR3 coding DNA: TGCGCCAGCAGTCCACAGGGGGCGTCTAGCACAGATACGCAGTATTTT.